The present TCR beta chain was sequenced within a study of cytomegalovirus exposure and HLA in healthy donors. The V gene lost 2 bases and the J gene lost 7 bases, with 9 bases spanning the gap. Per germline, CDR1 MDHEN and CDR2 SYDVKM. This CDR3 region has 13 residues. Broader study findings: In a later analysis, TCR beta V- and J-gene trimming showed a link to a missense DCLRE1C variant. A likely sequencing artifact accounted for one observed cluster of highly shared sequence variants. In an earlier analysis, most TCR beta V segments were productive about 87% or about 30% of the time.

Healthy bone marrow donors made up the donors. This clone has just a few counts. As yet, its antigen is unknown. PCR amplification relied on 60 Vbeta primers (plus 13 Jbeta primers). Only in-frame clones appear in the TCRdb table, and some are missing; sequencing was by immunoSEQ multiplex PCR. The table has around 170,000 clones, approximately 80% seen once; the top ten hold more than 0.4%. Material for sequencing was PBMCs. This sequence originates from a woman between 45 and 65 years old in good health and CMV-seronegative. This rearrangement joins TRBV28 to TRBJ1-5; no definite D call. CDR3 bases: TGTGCCAGCAGTTTAACGGGGAGCCAGCCCCAGCATTTT. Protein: CASSLTGSQPQHF.